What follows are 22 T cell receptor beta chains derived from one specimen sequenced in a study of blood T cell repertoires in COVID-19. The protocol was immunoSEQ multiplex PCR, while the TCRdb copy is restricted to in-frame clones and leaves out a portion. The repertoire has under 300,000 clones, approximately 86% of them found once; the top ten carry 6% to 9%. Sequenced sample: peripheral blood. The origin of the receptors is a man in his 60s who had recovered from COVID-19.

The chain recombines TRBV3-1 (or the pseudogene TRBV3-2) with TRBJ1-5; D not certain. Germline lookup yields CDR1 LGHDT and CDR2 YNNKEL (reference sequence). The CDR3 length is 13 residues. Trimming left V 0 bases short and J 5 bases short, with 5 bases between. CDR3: CASSQEAYQPQHF. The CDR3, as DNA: TGTGCCAGCAGCCAAGAGGCCTATCAGCCCCAGCATTTT.

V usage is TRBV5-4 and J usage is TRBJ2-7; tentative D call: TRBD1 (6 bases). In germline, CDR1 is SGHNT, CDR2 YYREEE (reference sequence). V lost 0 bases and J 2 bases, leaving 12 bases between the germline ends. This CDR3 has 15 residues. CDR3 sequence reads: CASSLAGTQTYEQYF. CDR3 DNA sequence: TGTGCCAGCAGCTTGGCCGGGACACAAACCTACGAGCAGTACTTC.

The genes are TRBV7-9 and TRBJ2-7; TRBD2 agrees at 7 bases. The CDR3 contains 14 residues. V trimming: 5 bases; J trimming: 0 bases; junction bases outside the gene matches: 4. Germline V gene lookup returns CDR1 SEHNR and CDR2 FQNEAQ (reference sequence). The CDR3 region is CASSPQRGSYEQYV. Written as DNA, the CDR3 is TGTGCCAGCAGCCCCCAGCGGGGCTCCTACGAGCAGTACGTC.

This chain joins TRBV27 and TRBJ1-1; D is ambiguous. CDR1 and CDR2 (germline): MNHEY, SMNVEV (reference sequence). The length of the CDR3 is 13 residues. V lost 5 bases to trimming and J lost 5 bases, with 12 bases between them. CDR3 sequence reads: CASSTRSGTEAFF. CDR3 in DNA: TGTGCCAGCAGTACTCGGTCGGGGACTGAAGCTTTCTTT.

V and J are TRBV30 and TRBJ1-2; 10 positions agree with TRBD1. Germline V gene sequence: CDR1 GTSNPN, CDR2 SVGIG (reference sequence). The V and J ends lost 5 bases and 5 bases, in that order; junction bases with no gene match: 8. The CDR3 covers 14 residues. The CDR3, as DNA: TGTGCCTGGGCCAGGACAGGGGGGGAATATGGCTACACCTTC. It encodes CAWARTGGEYGYTF.

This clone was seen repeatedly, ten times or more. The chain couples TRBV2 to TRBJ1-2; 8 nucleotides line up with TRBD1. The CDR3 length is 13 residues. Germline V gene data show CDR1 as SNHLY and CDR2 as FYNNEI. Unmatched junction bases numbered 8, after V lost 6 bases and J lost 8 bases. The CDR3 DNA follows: TGTGCCAGCAGGCAGGGGGCATTGGAAGGCTACACCTTC. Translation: CASRQGALEGYTF.

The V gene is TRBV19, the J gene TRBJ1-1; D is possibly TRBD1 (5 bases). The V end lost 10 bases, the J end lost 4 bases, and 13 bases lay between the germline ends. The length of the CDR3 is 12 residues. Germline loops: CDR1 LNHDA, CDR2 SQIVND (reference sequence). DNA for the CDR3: TGTGCCACAAGGCAGGGCGGCACTGAAGCTTTCTTT. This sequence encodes CATRQGGTEAFF.

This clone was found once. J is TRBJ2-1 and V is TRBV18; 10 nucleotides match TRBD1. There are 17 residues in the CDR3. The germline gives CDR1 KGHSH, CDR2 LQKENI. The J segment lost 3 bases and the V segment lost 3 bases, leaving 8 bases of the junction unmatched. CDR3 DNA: TGTGCCAGCTCACCTACCACTGGGACAGGGGTCTACAATGAGCAGTTCTTC. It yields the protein CASSPTTGTGVYNEQFF.

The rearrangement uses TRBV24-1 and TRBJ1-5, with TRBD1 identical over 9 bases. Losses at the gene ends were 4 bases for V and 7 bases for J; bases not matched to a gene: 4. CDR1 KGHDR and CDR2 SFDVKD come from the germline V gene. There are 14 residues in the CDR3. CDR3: CATSDPGQGQPQHF. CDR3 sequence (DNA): TGTGCCACCAGTGACCCGGGACAGGGACAGCCCCAGCATTTT.

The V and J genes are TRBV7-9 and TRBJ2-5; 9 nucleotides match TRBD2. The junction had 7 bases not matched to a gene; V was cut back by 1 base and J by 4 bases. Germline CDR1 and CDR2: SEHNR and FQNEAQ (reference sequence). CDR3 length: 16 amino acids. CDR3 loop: CASSLGAGGAAETQYF. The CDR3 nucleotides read TGTGCCAGCAGCTTAGGTGCGGGGGGGGCCGCAGAGACCCAGTACTTC.

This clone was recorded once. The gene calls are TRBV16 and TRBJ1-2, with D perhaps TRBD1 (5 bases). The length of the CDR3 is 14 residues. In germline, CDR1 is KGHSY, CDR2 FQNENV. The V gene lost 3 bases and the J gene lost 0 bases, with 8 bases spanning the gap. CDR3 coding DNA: TGTGCCAGCAGCCAGGGGCCAACTAACTATGGCTACACCTTC. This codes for CASSQGPTNYGYTF.

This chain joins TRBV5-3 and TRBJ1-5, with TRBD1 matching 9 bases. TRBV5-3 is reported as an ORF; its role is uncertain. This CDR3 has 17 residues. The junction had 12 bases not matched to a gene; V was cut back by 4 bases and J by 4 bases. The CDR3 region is CARSDPPGQGLNQPQHF. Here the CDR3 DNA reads TGTGCCAGAAGCGATCCTCCGGGACAGGGATTGAATCAGCCCCAGCATTTT.

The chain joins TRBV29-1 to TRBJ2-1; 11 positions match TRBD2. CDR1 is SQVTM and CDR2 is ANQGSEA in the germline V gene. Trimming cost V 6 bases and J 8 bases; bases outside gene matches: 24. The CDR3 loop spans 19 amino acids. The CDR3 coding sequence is TGCAGCGTCGCCAAGTATCGTCTAGCGGGGGGCCTAAAAACAGATGAGCAGTTCTTC. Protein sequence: CSVAKYRLAGGLKTDEQFF.

CDR3 sequence: CASSLQGAGEQYF. In nucleotides, the CDR3 is TGTGCCAGCAGCTTACAGGGGGCGGGGGAGCAGTACTTC. V gene TRBV7-8 combines with J gene TRBJ2-7; 8 nucleotides align to TRBD1. The V and J ends lost 2 bases and 7 bases, in that order; junction bases with no gene match: 4. Per the germline V gene, CDR1 is SGHVS and CDR2 is FQNEAQ. This CDR3 is built from 13 residues.

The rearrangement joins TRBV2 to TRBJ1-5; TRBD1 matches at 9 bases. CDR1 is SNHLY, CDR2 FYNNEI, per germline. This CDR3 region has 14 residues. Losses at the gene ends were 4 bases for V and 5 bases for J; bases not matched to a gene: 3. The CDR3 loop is CASSVGDRDQPQHF. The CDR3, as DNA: TGTGCCAGCAGTGTGGGGGACAGGGATCAGCCCCAGCATTTT.

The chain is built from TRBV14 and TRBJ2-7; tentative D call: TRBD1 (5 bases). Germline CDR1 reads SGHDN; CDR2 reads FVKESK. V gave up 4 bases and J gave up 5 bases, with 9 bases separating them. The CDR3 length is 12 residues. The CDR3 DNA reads TGTGCCAGCAGCCGTAACAGGCACGAGCAGTACTTC. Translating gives CASSRNRHEQYF.

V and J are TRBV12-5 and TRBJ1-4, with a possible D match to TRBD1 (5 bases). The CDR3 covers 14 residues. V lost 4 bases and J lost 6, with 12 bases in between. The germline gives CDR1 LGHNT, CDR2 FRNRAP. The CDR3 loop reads CASGSGPQDEKLFF. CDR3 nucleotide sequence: TGTGCTAGTGGTTCCGGGCCACAGGATGAAAAACTGTTTTTT.

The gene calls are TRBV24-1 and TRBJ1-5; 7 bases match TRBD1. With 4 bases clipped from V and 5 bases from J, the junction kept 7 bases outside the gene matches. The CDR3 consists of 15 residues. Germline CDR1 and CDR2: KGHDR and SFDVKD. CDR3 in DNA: TGTGCCACCAGTGACCCTAGAACAGGGGATCAGCCCCAGCATTTT. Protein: CATSDPRTGDQPQHF.

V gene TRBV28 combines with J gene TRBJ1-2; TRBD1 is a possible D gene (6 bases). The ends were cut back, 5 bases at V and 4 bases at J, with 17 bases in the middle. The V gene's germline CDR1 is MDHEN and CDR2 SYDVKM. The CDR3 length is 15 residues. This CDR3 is CASSLTIQGSYGYTF. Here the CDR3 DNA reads TGTGCCAGCAGTCTCACCATACAGGGATCCTATGGCTACACCTTC.

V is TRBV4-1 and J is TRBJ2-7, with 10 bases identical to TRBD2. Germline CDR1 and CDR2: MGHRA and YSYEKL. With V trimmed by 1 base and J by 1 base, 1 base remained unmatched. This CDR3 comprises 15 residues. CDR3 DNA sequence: TGCGCCAGCAGCCAAGTGGGACTAGCGTCCTACGAGCAGTACTTC. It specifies CASSQVGLASYEQYF.

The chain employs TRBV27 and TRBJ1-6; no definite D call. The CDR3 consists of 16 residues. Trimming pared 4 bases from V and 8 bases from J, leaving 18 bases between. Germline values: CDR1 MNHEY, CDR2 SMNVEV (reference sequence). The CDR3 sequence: CASSSPSTSSYSPLHF. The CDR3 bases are TGTGCCAGCAGTTCCCCCTCGACAAGCTCTTATTCACCCCTCCACTTT.

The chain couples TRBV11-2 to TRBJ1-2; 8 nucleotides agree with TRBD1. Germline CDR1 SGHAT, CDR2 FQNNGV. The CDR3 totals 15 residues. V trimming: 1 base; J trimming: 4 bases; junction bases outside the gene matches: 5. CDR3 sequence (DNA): TGTGCCAGCAGCTTAGTCAGCGGGACAGGCTATGGCTACACCTTC. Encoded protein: CASSLVSGTGYGYTF.